What follows are 27 T cell receptor beta chains derived from one specimen sequenced in a study of neurological immune-mediated disorders. TCRdb reanalysed the 5' RACE reads using MiXCR and keeps one entry per CDR3 protein. Of around 15,000 distinct CDR3 sequences listed, 14% to 15% are singletons. The sequenced material came from PBMCs. These receptors were collected from a man in his 60s with HTLV-1-associated myelopathy (HAM/TSP).

Within the sample, this clonotype is large. CDR3 region: CASSPLIGLAGELFF. For the CDR3, the DNA is TGTGCCAGCAGCCCGTTAATCGGACTCGCCGGGGAGCTGTTTTTT. This chain uses TRBV4-2 with TRBJ2-2; weak D call: TRBD2 (5 bases). The length of the CDR3 is 15 residues. V was shortened by 4 bases and J by 6 bases, with 15 bases between the two germline ends. Germline CDR1 LGHNA, CDR2 YNFKEQ.

The rearrangement uses TRBV15 and TRBJ2-6; D remains unclear. Germline CDR1 and CDR2: LNHNV and YYDKDF (reference sequence). Trimming took 3 bases from V and 3 from J, leaving 27 bases between them. The CDR3 has 21 amino acids. The CDR3 here is CATSSGPPGDMTTYGANVLTF. The CDR3 DNA follows: TGTGCCACCAGCAGCGGGCCTCCTGGGGATATGACGACCTATGGGGCCAACGTCCTGACTTTC.

This clonotype was detected only a few times. Written as DNA, the CDR3 is TGCAGTGCTAGAGGCCGAGGGAGCTCCTATAATTCACCCCTCCACTTT. It codes for CSARGRGSSYNSPLHF. The gene calls are TRBV20-1 and TRBJ1-6, with D unresolved. The CDR3 consists of 16 residues. The V end was cut by 1 base, the J end by 0 bases, with 10 bases between. Germline V gene sequence: CDR1 DFQATT, CDR2 SNEGSKA (reference sequence).

This clonotype was picked up many times. The chain uses TRBV20-1 and TRBJ2-4; TRBD2 matches 8 bases. With 6 bases clipped from V and 8 bases from J, the junction kept 9 bases outside the gene matches. Per the germline V gene, CDR1 is DFQATT and CDR2 is SNEGSKA (reference sequence). This CDR3 has 13 amino acids. The CDR3, as DNA: TGCAGTGCCAAGGTCGGGGGGGCCGACATTCAGTACTTC. Its protein is CSAKVGGADIQYF.

In the case of this clonotype: An end of the junction does not agree with germline; a read error may underlie this. The chain combines TRBV20-1 with TRBJ2-5; TRBD2 agrees at 15 bases. The CDR3 consists of 16 residues. In germline, CDR1 is DFQATT, CDR2 SNEGSKA (reference sequence). CDR3 sequence: CSAPGTSGGSRESQYF. CDR3 in DNA: TGCAGTGCCCCCGGGACTAGCGGGGGGTCACGGGAGAGCCAGTACTTC.

The rearrangement joins TRBV5-4 to TRBJ1-1; no clear D gene. This CDR3 comprises 13 residues. Germline assignment: CDR1 SGHNT and CDR2 YYREEE (reference sequence). Trimming left V 4 bases short and J 1 base short, with 8 bases between. The chain's CDR3 is CASSPMENTEAFF. DNA for the CDR3: TGTGCCAGCAGCCCGATGGAGAACACTGAAGCTTTCTTT.

This clonotype ranks as medium-sized. This chain connects TRBV10-3 to TRBJ1-2; no firm D call. V was clipped by 4 bases and J by 6 bases, with 9 bases between them. CDR3 length: 12 residues. The germline V gene encodes CDR1 ENHRY and CDR2 SYGVKD. The CDR3 reads CAISGRENGYTF. The CDR3 bases are TGTGCCATCAGTGGTAGGGAGAATGGCTACACCTTC.

This clonotype is medium-sized within its sample. In DNA, the CDR3 is TGTGCCAGCAGCCCCCAAAATCGGGCGGGATCCTACGAGCAGTACTTC. Amino acids: CASSPQNRAGSYEQYF. V and J are TRBV27 and TRBJ2-7; perhaps TRBD2 as D (6 bases). The germline V and J ends were trimmed by 6 bases and 1 base, with 19 bases remaining between them. Germline CDR1 and CDR2: MNHEY and SMNVEV (reference sequence). This CDR3 has 16 amino acids.

In regard to this clonotype: One end of the junction does not line up with germline, which may come from a read error. The chain recombines TRBV5-1 with TRBJ2-1, with 8 positions matching TRBD2. The CDR3 has 14 amino acids. Germline V gives CDR1 SGHRS, CDR2 YFSETQ. In DNA, the CDR3 is TGCGCCAGCAGCCTGACCGGGGGGGTTTACAATGAGCTCTTC. It codes for CASSLTGGVYNELF.

This clonotype was detected many times. The chain has TRBV5-1 and TRBJ2-2, with 8 bases lining up with TRBD2. The CDR3 totals 15 residues. Germline values: CDR1 SGHRS, CDR2 YFSETQ. The V gene end was trimmed by 4 bases and the J gene end by 4 bases; junction bases not matched to a gene: 6. The CDR3 protein is CASSASGGGTGELFF. The CDR3 bases are TGCGCCAGCAGCGCCAGCGGGGGAGGCACCGGGGAGCTGTTTTTT.

This clonotype was counted at least ten times. V gene TRBV7-2 combines with J gene TRBJ1-1, with D tentatively TRBD1 (5 bases). This CDR3 comprises 15 residues. Germline-derived CDR1 and CDR2 are SGHTA and FQGNSA. Trimming removed 1 base at V and 1 base at J, with 10 bases between. The CDR3 coding sequence is TGTGCCAGCAGCTTAGTGCGGGGGGGGAACACTGAAGCTTTCTTT. Its protein product is CASSLVRGGNTEAFF.

About this clonotype itself: The conserved phenylalanine or tryptophan is not found at the CDR3 terminus, so this likely reflects a read error. No DNA is shown, since the ends of the CDR3 on it are uncertain; the CDR3 is the one TCRdb lists. V is TRBV7-9 and J is TRBJ2-2; the table's D call, TRBD1, has no DNA check behind it. The CDR3 totals 16 residues, both ends included. Germline values: CDR1 SEHNR, CDR2 FQNEAQ (reference sequence). The CDR3 loop reads CASRPDRGGFNEQFLG.

This clonotype has ten or more counts. V is TRBV11-2 and J is TRBJ2-2, with D possibly TRBD1 on 6 matching bases. This CDR3 region has 16 residues. V was clipped by 0 bases and J by 6 bases, with 14 bases between them. The V gene's germline CDR1 is SGHAT and CDR2 FQNNGV. The CDR3 nucleotides read TGTGCCAGCAGCTTAGATCTCGGCAGGGGCGCCGGGGAGCTGTTTTTT. Amino acid sequence: CASSLDLGRGAGELFF. The variable domain in full, completed from reference TRBV11-2 and TRBJ2-2, reads EAGVAQSPRYKIIEKRQSVAFWCNPISGHATLYWYQQILGQGPKLLIQFQNNGVVDDSQLPKDRFSAERLKGVDSTLKIQPAKLEDSAVYLCASSLDLGRGAGELFFGEGSRLTVL.

This clonotype has a count of ten or more. This chain connects TRBV6-1 to TRBJ1-1; TRBD1 might be the D (6 bases). The CDR3 contains 14 residues. CDR1 is MNHNS and CDR2 is SASEGT in the germline V gene. V was clipped by 0 bases and J by 4 bases, with 9 bases between them. The CDR3 nucleotides read TGTGCCAGCAGTGAAGCGAGGGGGGGCACTGAAGCTTTCTTT. This sequence encodes CASSEARGGTEAFF.

This clonotype has at least ten counts. V gene TRBV20-1 combines with J gene TRBJ1-1, with TRBD1 matching 9 bases. J gave up 11 bases and V 5 bases, and 15 bases lay outside the gene matches. Germline V gene sequence: CDR1 DFQATT, CDR2 SNEGSKA (reference sequence). The CDR3 spans 14 residues. The CDR3, as DNA: TGCAGTGCTTCCACCGGGACAGGGAATTACGTGGCTTTCTTT. Translation gives CSASTGTGNYVAFF.

The table lists this clonotype with many counts. This rearrangement joins TRBV7-3 to TRBJ1-2; the match to TRBD1 covers 7 bases. This CDR3 has 13 residues. V shed 2 bases, J shed 6 bases, and the junction held 3 bases outside the gene matches. Germline V gene sequence: CDR1 SGHTA, CDR2 FQGTGA. The CDR3 DNA is TGTGCCAGCAGCTTACAGGGACAGCATGGCTACACCTTC. This sequence encodes CASSLQGQHGYTF.

The chain couples TRBV9 to TRBJ1-1; D gene uncertain. V was pared by 1 base and J by 4 bases, with 5 bases between. Germline-derived CDR1 and CDR2 are SGDLS and YYNGEE. There are 12 residues in the CDR3. CDR3 sequence reads: CASSVYGTEAFF. CDR3 in DNA: TGTGCCAGCAGCGTATACGGCACTGAAGCTTTCTTT.

This clonotype has ten or more counts. The CDR3 protein is CASSILGGGNQPQHF. The CDR3 DNA is TGTGCCAGCAGCATACTCGGGGGGGGGAATCAGCCCCAGCATTTT. The chain joins TRBV6-5 to TRBJ1-5; maybe TRBD1 (5 bases). CDR3 length equals 15 residues. The germline CDR1 and CDR2 sequences are MNHEY and SVGAGI. Trimming left V 6 bases short and J 4 bases short, with 16 bases between.

This chain connects TRBV20-1 to TRBJ1-1; no firm D call. The CDR3 totals 12 residues. Germline-derived CDR1 and CDR2 are DFQATT and SNEGSKA (reference sequence). Trimming took off 4 bases at V and 1 base at J, with 7 bases between the two ends. The CDR3 loop reads CSAKGGNTEAFF. The CDR3 DNA sequence: TGCAGTGCTAAAGGTGGGAACACTGAAGCTTTCTTT.

This clonotype was seen repeatedly, ten times or more. V usage is TRBV6-4 and J usage is TRBJ2-1, with a tentative D call TRBD2 (7 bases). Germline CDR1 and CDR2: MRHNA and SNTAGT. V was trimmed by 4 bases and J by 9 bases, leaving 16 bases between them. The CDR3 length is 14 residues. The CDR3 region has the DNA TGTGCCAGCAGTGCGATGGGGGGGCCAAGTGAGCAGTTCTTC. It specifies CASSAMGGPSEQFF.

This clonotype was observed many times. The chain employs TRBV10-3 and TRBJ2-7; TRBD2 matches 13 bases. CDR3 length: 16 residues. V lost 2 bases and J lost 5; bases outside the gene matches: 6. Per germline, CDR1 ENHRY and CDR2 SYGVKD. CDR3 sequence reads: CAISERTSGGVDEQYF. The CDR3, as DNA: TGTGCCATCAGTGAGCGGACTAGCGGGGGCGTCGACGAGCAGTACTTC.

This clonotype was recorded at least ten times. For the CDR3, the DNA is TGTGCCAGCAGCTTATTCCCGACAGATACGCAGTATTTT. Protein sequence: CASSLFPTDTQYF. The V and J genes are TRBV11-3 and TRBJ2-3; D is unresolved. Germline CDR1 SGHNT, CDR2 YENEEA. The CDR3 length is 13 residues. V was trimmed by 2 bases and J by 3 bases, leaving 6 bases between them.

This clonotype was counted ten times or more. The V gene is TRBV7-8, the J gene TRBJ1-5; 7 bases are a match to TRBD1. This CDR3 is built from 15 residues. Trimming took 5 bases from V and 4 from J; bases not matched to a gene: 8. Germline V gene lookup returns CDR1 SGHVS and CDR2 FQNEAQ. The chain's CDR3 is CASSPDWTGNQPQHF. CDR3 DNA: TGTGCCAGCAGCCCAGACTGGACAGGTAATCAGCCCCAGCATTTT.

In this sample, this clonotype turned up many times. The V call is TRBV7-2, the J call TRBJ2-5; no clear D gene. Germline V gene sequence: CDR1 SGHTA, CDR2 FQGNSA. V was pared by 2 bases and J by 1 base, with 11 bases between. CDR3 length: 15 amino acids. The CDR3 coding sequence is TGTGCCAGCAGCTTATCTGGCTATATCCAAGAGACCCAGTACTTC. It translates to CASSLSGYIQETQYF.

At least ten counts were recorded for this clonotype. This chain connects TRBV6-1 to TRBJ1-4, with D perhaps TRBD1 (5 bases). The germline V gene encodes CDR1 MNHNS and CDR2 SASEGT. This CDR3 region has 16 residues. Trimming stripped 2 bases from V and 0 bases from J, with 10 bases between. The chain's CDR3 is CASSERGLATNEKLFF. The CDR3 nucleotides read TGTGCCAGCAGTGAACGGGGCCTGGCAACTAATGAAAAACTGTTTTTT.

This clonotype appeared many times. The J gene is TRBJ2-7, the V gene TRBV20-1; 9 bases align to TRBD2. Germline V gene data show CDR1 as DFQATT and CDR2 as SNEGSKA (reference sequence). This CDR3 is 13 amino acids long. V gave up 6 bases and J gave up 4 bases; unmatched junction bases: 7. CDR3 loop: CSAAPLAGYEQYF. CDR3 sequence (DNA): TGCAGTGCGGCCCCACTAGCGGGTTACGAGCAGTACTTC.

This clonotype has a count of ten or more. The chain carries TRBV7-9 and TRBJ2-3; maybe TRBD1 (6 bases). The germline V gene encodes CDR1 SEHNR and CDR2 FQNEAQ (reference sequence). The CDR3 totals 13 residues. V was clipped by 4 bases and J by 8 bases, with 13 bases between them. The CDR3 here is CASSSNRAGTQYF. For the CDR3, the DNA is TGTGCCAGCAGCTCTAACAGGGCCGGTACGCAGTATTTT.